A selection of T cell receptor beta chains follows, all from one sample in a study of T cells in Graves' hyperthyroidism and ophthalmopathy. TCRdb analysed the multiplex PCR reads with MiXCR anew, one entry per CDR3 protein. The sample lists about 260,000 distinct CDR3 sequences, less than 20% occurring once. Source material: blood. The receptors come from a woman younger than 30 with Graves' ophthalmopathy. Both conserved end residues are part of each CDR3. A D gene is named only where the DNA matches it firmly. Where a row states a size, it is once, few, many or the class of an expanded clone; other rows omit it.

abundance,d_gene,j_gene,v_gene,CDR3nt,CDR3aa
many,NA,TRBJ2-3,TRBV13,TGTGCCAGCAGTACAGGGAATACCGATACGCAGTATTTT,CASSTGNTDTQYF
many,NA,TRBJ2-7,TRBV2,TGTGCCAGCAGTGAAGAGGAGGGGAACTACGAGCAGTACTTC,CASSEEEGNYEQYF
many,TRBD2,TRBJ2-7,TRBV4-3,TGCGCCAGCAGCCAAGGGACTAGCGGAGTCTACGAGCAGTACTTC,CASSQGTSGVYEQYF
many,NA,TRBJ1-1,TRBV6-1,TGTGCCAGCATCCCCACGGGGAACACTGAAGCTTTCTTT,CASIPTGNTEAFF
many,TRBD1,TRBJ1-1,TRBV12-3/TRBV12-4,TGTGCCAGCAGTTTACCCGGGACAGGGATTACTGAAGCTTTCTTT,CASSLPGTGITEAFF
many,NA,TRBJ2-1,TRBV11-2,TGTGCCAGCAGCTACCGAGACAGATTATACAATGAGCAGTTCTTC,CASSYRDRLYNEQFF
many,TRBD2,TRBJ2-1,TRBV4-3,TGCGCCAGCAGCCTTCGCGAGGGACTAGCGGGAGTCAATGAGCAGTTCTTC,CASSLREGLAGVNEQFF
NA,TRBD1,TRBJ1-4,TRBV6-1,TGTGCCAGCACCCCTCGGACAGGCTTTAATGAAAAACTGTTTTTT,CASTPRTGFNEKLFF
many,NA,TRBJ2-3,TRBV11-2,TGTGCCAGCAGCTTAGGGGCTGGGGATACGCAGTATTTT,CASSLGAGDTQYF
few,NA,TRBJ2-5,TRBV5-1,TGCGCCAGCAGCTTGCGGGGCGCGGCGGGGGAGACCCAGTACTTC,CASSLRGAAGETQYF